The clone carrying this T cell receptor (beta chain) has just a few counts. This specimen comes from a study of T cell repertoires in cytomegalovirus infection. TCRdb reprocessed the reads with MiXCR, giving one entry per CDR3 protein. The sample holds roughly 760,000 distinct CDR3 sequences, about 40% seen once. With 4 bases removed from V and 3 bases from J, the gap between germline ends came to 9 bases. Germline V gene lookup returns CDR1 SGHNT and CDR2 YYREEE (reference sequence). CDR3 size: 13 residues. Source material: PBMCs. The clonotype comes from a human donor in good health (CMV status not recorded). Some clones in this sample may be carry-over from other donors' samples. The chain links TRBV5-4 to TRBJ2-3, with D possibly matching TRBD1 (6 bases). The CDR3 region has the DNA TGTGCCAGCAGCGGAACAGGGACAGATACGCAGTATTTT. This sequence encodes CASSGTGTDTQYF.